The 26 T cell receptor beta chains below all came from one sample that was sequenced in a study of T cell responses to AZD1222 COVID-19 vaccine. Clones were read by immunoSEQ multiplex PCR, and TCRdb kept only the in-frame ones, dropping some. Of some 150,000 clones in the sample, over 80% are singletons; the top ten hold roughly 9.7%. This specimen was peripheral blood, taken 28 days after the second AZD1222 dose. Every receptor here comes from an adult who received the AZD1222 COVID-19 vaccine.

The chain uses TRBV28 and TRBJ1-2; TRBD1 matches 10 bases. In germline, CDR1 is MDHEN, CDR2 SYDVKM. J gave up 2 bases and V 3 bases, and 3 bases lay outside the gene matches. The CDR3 is 15 amino acids. The CDR3 DNA reads TGTGCCAGCAGTTTGAGACAGGGGGCCAACTATGGCTACACCTTC. Its translation: CASSLRQGANYGYTF.

The chain links TRBV11-2 to TRBJ1-6; 7 positions agree with TRBD1. CDR1 is SGHAT and CDR2 is FQNNGV in the germline V gene. With V trimmed by 5 bases and J by 5 bases, 6 bases remained unmatched. The CDR3 covers 15 residues. CDR3 coding DNA: TGTGCCAGCAGCCCCAGGGGGAGAGATAATTCACCCCTCCACTTT. Translating gives CASSPRGRDNSPLHF.

This clone was detected a few times. V usage is TRBV5-1 and J usage is TRBJ2-7; weak D call: TRBD2 (5 bases). The V gene's germline CDR1 is SGHRS and CDR2 YFSETQ. The CDR3 has 13 residues. Trimming pared 7 bases from V and 3 bases from J, leaving 14 bases between. This chain's CDR3 is CASAGVPHYEQYF. CDR3 nucleotides: TGCGCCAGCGCCGGGGTGCCCCACTACGAGCAGTACTTC.

The rearrangement links TRBV5-4 to TRBJ1-2, with 8 nucleotides matching TRBD1. CDR1 is SGHNT, CDR2 YYREEE, per germline (reference sequence). The CDR3 extends over 16 amino acids. J was trimmed by 0 bases and V by 0 bases; bases with no gene match: 4. The CDR3 protein is CASSLALQGANYGYTF. The CDR3 DNA reads TGTGCCAGCAGCTTGGCTCTACAGGGGGCTAACTATGGCTACACCTTC.

The chain employs TRBV7-2 and TRBJ2-1; 7 bases fit TRBD2. Germline lookup yields CDR1 SGHTA and CDR2 FQGNSA. J gave up 3 bases and V 1 base, and 3 bases lay outside the gene matches. The CDR3 spans 15 residues. CDR3 sequence reads: CASSLEGTNYNEQFF. CDR3 bases: TGTGCCAGCAGCTTAGAAGGGACTAACTACAATGAGCAGTTCTTC.

The chain employs TRBV6-4 and TRBJ2-2, with unresolved D. V lost 1 base to trimming and J lost 1 base, with 4 bases between them. This CDR3 is built from 14 residues. Germline lookup yields CDR1 MRHNA and CDR2 SNTAGT. The CDR3: CASSDLGNTGELFF. In DNA, the CDR3 is TGTGCCAGCAGTGACTTGGGGAACACCGGGGAGCTGTTTTTT.

The chain carries TRBV4-2 and TRBJ1-4, with D possibly TRBD1 on 6 matching bases. This CDR3 is 16 amino acids long. V lost 0 bases, J lost 3 bases, and 11 bases lay in between. Germline V gives CDR1 LGHNA, CDR2 YNFKEQ. The CDR3 DNA follows: TGTGCCAGCAGCCAAGAAACCTCAGGGGCTAATGAAAAACTGTTTTTT. It is translated as CASSQETSGANEKLFF.

For the CDR3, the DNA is TGTGCCACCAGCAGAGGAACTAATGAAAAACTGTTTTTT. It translates to CATSRGTNEKLFF. The chain joins TRBV15 to TRBJ1-4, with unresolved D. Trimming left V 1 base short and J 1 base short, with 1 base between. The CDR3 is 13 residues long. Germline V gene data show CDR1 as LNHNV and CDR2 as YYDKDF (reference sequence).

The chain uses TRBV20-1 and TRBJ1-2; D is possibly TRBD1 (6 bases). Trimming removed 5 bases from V and 8 bases from J, with 12 bases in between. The germline gives CDR1 DFQATT, CDR2 SNEGSKA (reference sequence). The CDR3 is made up of 11 amino acids. CDR3 sequence (DNA): TGCAGTGCTGTGAGGGGGTCAGGCTACACCTTC. Translating gives CSAVRGSGYTF.

The genes are TRBV27 and TRBJ1-2; 10 positions match TRBD1. This CDR3 is built from 17 residues. From germline, CDR1 is MNHEY and CDR2 SMNVEV (reference sequence). The V segment lost 5 bases and the J segment 4 bases; nucleotides outside the gene matches: 13. The CDR3 DNA reads TGTGCCAGCAGTACGCTCCGACAGGGGGCGCGGGGCTATGGCTACACCTTC. Translation: CASSTLRQGARGYGYTF.

This chain joins TRBV11-2 and TRBJ2-3, with 10 bases that match TRBD2. This CDR3 contains 15 residues. The J segment lost 3 bases and the V segment lost 5 bases, leaving 5 bases of the junction unmatched. CDR1 is SGHAT, CDR2 FQNNGV, per germline. The CDR3 spells CASSPSGRATDTQYF. The CDR3 DNA sequence: TGTGCCAGCAGCCCCAGCGGGAGGGCGACAGATACGCAGTATTTT.

A word on this clone: The junction does not match germline at one end; this may be a read error. This rearrangement joins TRBV10-1 to TRBJ1-2; a possible D gene is TRBD1 (5 bases). This CDR3 spans 11 amino acids. Germline-derived CDR1 and CDR2 are WNHNN and SYGVQD (reference sequence). The CDR3 bases are TGCACCAGCCCCCGGGGCAATGGCTACACCTTC. Protein product: CTSPRGNGYTF.

V and J are TRBV11-2 and TRBJ1-1; D gene uncertain. Germline CDR1 and CDR2: SGHAT and FQNNGV. The V and J ends lost 3 bases and 5 bases respectively, with 13 bases between them. This CDR3 contains 14 residues. The CDR3 DNA follows: TGTGCCAGCAGCTTCGGACTGACCGGGACTGAAGCTTTCTTT. As protein: CASSFGLTGTEAFF.

The gene calls are TRBV19 and TRBJ1-5, with D possibly being TRBD1 (5 bases). From germline, CDR1 is LNHDA and CDR2 SQIVND (reference sequence). The V and J ends lost 0 bases and 1 base respectively, with 7 bases between them. The CDR3 sequence is 15 residues long. This CDR3 is CASSIEGDSNQPQHF. CDR3 in DNA: TGTGCCAGTAGTATAGAAGGGGACAGCAATCAGCCCCAGCATTTT.

The J gene is TRBJ1-2, the V gene TRBV5-1, with D maybe TRBD1 (5 bases). V shed 0 bases and J shed 6 bases, with 15 bases lying between them. Looked up from germline, CDR1 is SGHRS and CDR2 is YFSETQ. The CDR3 runs to 15 residues. CDR3 bases: TGCGCCAGCAGCTTGGATGGCGGTGGGACGGATGGCTACACCTTC. Encoded protein: CASSLDGGGTDGYTF.

In DNA form, the CDR3 reads TGCAGCGGGTTTGGAGTGAACACCGGGGAGCTGTTTTTT. Translating it yields CSGFGVNTGELFF. V gene TRBV29-1 combines with J gene TRBJ2-2; no clear D gene. The CDR3 is 13 residues long. Trimming removed 7 bases from V and 1 base from J, with 10 bases in between. Germline lookup yields CDR1 SQVTM and CDR2 ANQGSEA.

V usage is TRBV7-2 and J usage is TRBJ2-3, with 16 nucleotides matching TRBD2. V gave up 4 bases and J gave up 5 bases; unmatched junction bases: 6. Germline V gene lookup returns CDR1 SGHTA and CDR2 FQGNSA. This CDR3 is 17 amino acids long. The CDR3 nucleotides read TGTGCCAGCAGCTGGGGACTAGCGGGAGGGCCGAAAGATACGCAGTATTTT. Translation gives CASSWGLAGGPKDTQYF.

The chain combines TRBV6-5 with TRBJ1-4; perhaps TRBD1 as D (5 bases). V lost 6 bases and J lost 7, with 15 bases in between. This CDR3 is 14 amino acids long. Germline-derived CDR1 and CDR2 are MNHEY and SVGAGI. The CDR3 region is CASSKGRGSEKLFF. In nucleotides, the CDR3 is TGTGCCAGCAGCAAGGGCCGGGGGAGTGAAAAACTGTTTTTT.

The V gene is TRBV6-6, the J gene TRBJ2-4; the D gene is possibly TRBD2 (5 bases). V was trimmed by 2 bases and J by 3 bases, leaving 11 bases between them. The germline V gene encodes CDR1 MNHNY and CDR2 SVGAGI (reference sequence). CDR3 length: 15 residues. The CDR3: CASSYPGRDKNIQYF. The DNA for the CDR3 is TGTGCCAGCAGTTACCCAGGCCGGGACAAAAACATTCAGTACTTC.

The chain joins TRBV29-1 to TRBJ1-1; D unresolved. Germline V CDR1 and CDR2: SQVTM, ANQGSEA. The CDR3 is made up of 11 amino acids. Trimming cost V 6 bases and J 1 base, with 6 bases left between them. CDR3 residues: CSVLKNTEAFF. The CDR3 bases are TGCAGCGTGCTCAAGAACACTGAAGCTTTCTTT.

The CDR3: CASSPRQGRNYGYTF. CDR3 sequence (DNA): TGTGCCAGCAGCCCCAGACAGGGGCGAAACTATGGCTACACCTTC. The V gene is TRBV6-5, the J gene TRBJ1-2; TRBD1 matches at 8 bases. In germline, CDR1 is MNHEY, CDR2 SVGAGI. Trimming removed 6 bases from V and 2 bases from J; junction bases left unmatched: 8. The CDR3 contains 15 residues.

This rearrangement joins TRBV19 to TRBJ2-5, with TRBD2 matching 7 bases. The germline V gene encodes CDR1 LNHDA and CDR2 SQIVND (reference sequence). Trimming took 3 bases from V and 3 from J; bases not matched to a gene: 4. The CDR3 consists of 14 residues. CDR3 sequence: CASSIQAGKETQYF. The DNA of the CDR3 is TGTGCCAGTAGTATCCAAGCGGGAAAAGAGACCCAGTACTTC.

This chain uses TRBV27 with TRBJ1-4; weak D call: TRBD1 (6 bases). The germline gives CDR1 MNHEY, CDR2 SMNVEV (reference sequence). The CDR3 consists of 16 residues. V was trimmed by 5 bases and J by 8 bases, leaving 21 bases between them. CDR3 amino acids: CASSPGGGGGTEKLFF. The CDR3 DNA follows: TGTGCCAGCAGTCCGGGGGGCGGGGGCGGGACAGAAAAACTGTTTTTT.

This chain joins TRBV5-6 and TRBJ1-2; the D is unclear. Germline CDR1 SGHDT, CDR2 YYEEEE. Trimming shortened V by 4 bases and J by 6 bases, and 10 bases separated the two germline ends. The CDR3 length is 12 residues. In DNA, the CDR3 is TGTGCCAGCAGCCCGGGTTTTGATGGCTACACCTTC. Protein: CASSPGFDGYTF.

The chain employs TRBV7-8 and TRBJ2-7; perhaps D is TRBD1 or TRBD2 (5 bases each). Germline values: CDR1 SGHVS, CDR2 FQNEAQ. V lost 0 bases, J lost 2 bases, and 8 bases lay in between. The CDR3 sequence is 14 residues long. The CDR3 nucleotides read TGTGCCAGCAGCTTAGCGTGGGGGACCTACGAGCAGTACTTC. This gives the protein CASSLAWGTYEQYF.

This chain joins TRBV14 and TRBJ2-5; D remains unclear. CDR3 length: 14 amino acids. The V end lost 0 bases, the J end lost 6 bases, and 11 bases lay between the germline ends. Germline V gives CDR1 SGHDN, CDR2 FVKESK. The CDR3 coding sequence is TGTGCCAGCAGCCAAGAGGGCTACTGGAAGACCCAGTACTTC. Translating it yields CASSQEGYWKTQYF.